In its sample, the clone carrying this T cell receptor beta chain was seen many times. No antigen is known for it. V was pared by 5 bases and J by 4 bases, with 10 bases between. Germline assignment: CDR1 SGHTA and CDR2 FQGNSA. The CDR3 runs 13 residues. These data originate in a study of early T cells in non-severe SARS-CoV-2 infection. Study-wide background: Sequenced bulk RNA came from whole blood that was unsorted, and chains were unpaired. Study-level findings and limits: VDJdb-based matching was biased toward anti-spike CD8 responses and missed private and CD4 specificities.

As part of library construction, unique molecular identifiers were attached to individual cDNA molecules. TCRdb independently ran MiXCR on the 5' RACE reads; one entry per CDR3 protein. Altogether 49,000 or so distinct CDR3 sequences are present, roughly 6.5% being singletons, with the ten largest covering about 2.6%. The specimen was whole blood, collected at baseline. The chain couples TRBV7-2 to TRBJ2-3; D gene unclear. This TCR came from an adult who was a healthcare worker with PCR-confirmed SARS-CoV-2 infection or an uninfected control (not recorded which). The CDR3 DNA reads TGTGCCAGCAGCCTCGGACCGGCAGATACGCAGTATTTT. This codes for CASSLGPADTQYF.